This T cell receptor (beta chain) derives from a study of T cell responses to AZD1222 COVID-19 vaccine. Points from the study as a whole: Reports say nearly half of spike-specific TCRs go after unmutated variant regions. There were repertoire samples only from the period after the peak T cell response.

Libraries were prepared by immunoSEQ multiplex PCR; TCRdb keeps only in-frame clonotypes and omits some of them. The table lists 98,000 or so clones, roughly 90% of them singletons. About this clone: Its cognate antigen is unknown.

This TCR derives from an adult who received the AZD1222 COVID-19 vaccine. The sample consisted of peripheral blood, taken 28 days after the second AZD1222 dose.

CDR3: CAIGQGNTYEQYF. CDR3 nucleotide sequence: TGTGCCATCGGACAGGGTAATACCTACGAGCAGTACTTC. The J gene is TRBJ2-7, the V gene TRBV10-3; the match to TRBD1 covers 8 bases. Germline values: CDR1 ENHRY, CDR2 SYGVKD. This CDR3 is built from 13 residues. The V gene end was trimmed by 8 bases and the J gene end by 2 bases; junction bases not matched to a gene: 5.